The 17 T cell receptor beta chains below all came from one sample that was sequenced in a study of T cells after yellow fever vaccination. MiXCR was run by TCRdb on the 5' RACE reads, yielding one entry per CDR3 protein. This sample yields a few hundred thousand distinct CDR3 sequences, of which under 5% are seen a single time; roughly a quarter belongs to the top ten. Material: PBMCs, obtained 5 days after the yellow fever booster vaccination. Receptors were obtained from a man younger than 35 who received the YFV17D yellow fever vaccine.

This clonotype occurred many times. The CDR3 DNA reads as TGTGCCAGCAGTTACTCGTATGGCTACACCTTC. It translates to CASSYSYGYTF. The J gene is TRBJ1-2, the V gene TRBV6-6; D is unclear. CDR3 size: 11 residues. The V and J ends lost 0 bases and 5 bases respectively, with 1 base between them. The germline V gene encodes CDR1 MNHNY and CDR2 SVGAGI (reference sequence).

In this sample, this clonotype turned up a few times. The rearrangement links TRBV6-2 or TRBV6-3 to TRBJ1-2; the D is unclear. CDR1 and CDR2 from the germline V gene are MNHEY and SVGEGT. V lost 8 bases to trimming and J lost 1 base, with 14 bases between them. The CDR3 runs to 14 residues. CDR3 region: CASSDAGFNYGYTF. CDR3 sequence (DNA): TGTGCCAGCTCGGACGCGGGATTTAACTATGGCTACACCTTC.

The chain recombines TRBV29-1 with TRBJ1-2; TRBD1 aligns across 7 bases. This CDR3 contains 16 residues. The germline CDR1 and CDR2 sequences are SQVTM and ANQGSEA. V shed 6 bases and J 8 bases; nucleotides not matched to a gene: 21. This chain's CDR3 is CSVAQGVLFRGTGYTF. In nucleotides, the CDR3 is TGCAGCGTCGCTCAGGGGGTCCTCTTCAGGGGGACGGGCTACACCTTC.

This clonotype came up many times. The gene calls are TRBV7-3 and TRBJ2-1, with D possibly being TRBD2 (7 bases). This CDR3 region has 14 residues. Germline V gene lookup returns CDR1 SGHTA and CDR2 FQGTGA. Deletions cut 3 bases from V and 8 bases from J, with 14 bases between. CDR3 loop: CASSFSGGRDEQFF. CDR3 DNA sequence: TGTGCCAGCAGCTTTTCGGGGGGCAGGGATGAGCAGTTCTTC. Combining the CDR3 with reference TRBV7-3 and TRBJ2-1 gives the whole variable domain GAGVSQTPSNKVTEKGKYVELRCDPISGHTALYWYRQSLGQGPEFLIYFQGTGAADDSGLPNDRFFAVRPEGSVSTLKIQRTERGDSAVYLCASSFSGGRDEQFFGPGTRLTVL.

A few counts support this clonotype. V is TRBV5-1 and J is TRBJ1-6; D possibly corresponds to TRBD1 (6 bases). CDR3 size: 16 residues. In germline, CDR1 is SGHRS, CDR2 YFSETQ. V lost 5 bases and J lost 6, with 18 bases in between. The CDR3 DNA follows: TGCGCCAGCAGTAAGAGAGGGGGGGACTCTAATTCACCCCTCCACTTT. This sequence encodes CASSKRGGDSNSPLHF.

This clonotype was seen repeatedly, ten times or more. The V gene is TRBV11-2, the J gene TRBJ2-2, with a tentative D call TRBD2 (6 bases). V gave up 10 bases and J gave up 5 bases, with 11 bases separating them. CDR1 is SGHAT, CDR2 FQNNGV, per germline. CDR3 size: 12 residues. The CDR3 loop reads CAIGGGTGELFF. CDR3 sequence (DNA): TGTGCCATCGGGGGAGGAACCGGGGAGCTGTTTTTT.

The genes are TRBV29-1 and TRBJ1-4; 8 nucleotides align to TRBD1. The germline V gene has CDR1 SQVTM and CDR2 ANQGSEA. Losses at the gene ends were 5 bases for V and 8 bases for J; bases not matched to a gene: 13. The CDR3 consists of 15 residues. CDR3 region: CSVRVQGDSLEKLFF. CDR3 sequence (DNA): TGCAGCGTTCGGGTACAGGGGGACTCTCTAGAAAAACTGTTTTTT.

A few counts support this clonotype. The DNA is left out, because the CDR3 cannot be placed on it with certainty; the CDR3 is given as TCRdb lists it. The CDR3 sequence is CTPSYRPTGGYECEKLFF. The chain couples TRBV7-7 to TRBJ1-4; TRBD1, the D gene given by the table, was not confirmed from the DNA. Germline V lookup: CDR1 SSHAT, CDR2 FNYEAQ (reference sequence). The CDR3 is 18 amino acids long, termini counted.

This chain links TRBV29-1 with TRBJ2-5; D tentatively fits TRBD1 or TRBD2 (5 bases each). Deletions cut 6 bases from V and 5 bases from J, with 19 bases between. The CDR3 contains 14 residues. Per the germline V gene, CDR1 is SQVTM and CDR2 is ANQGSEA. The CDR3 sequence is CSVDGPGGRETQYF. In DNA, the CDR3 is TGCAGCGTCGACGGGCCTGGGGGAAGGGAGACCCAGTACTTC.

This clonotype was found a few times. The J gene is TRBJ1-1, the V gene TRBV4-3; TRBD1 is a possible D gene (6 bases). Germline-derived CDR1 and CDR2 are LGHNA and YSLEER. CDR3 length: 14 residues. Deletions cut 5 bases from V and 8 bases from J, with 18 bases between. The CDR3 here is CASSFETGGIEAFF. CDR3 nucleotide sequence: TGCGCCAGCAGCTTTGAGACAGGTGGTATAGAAGCTTTCTTT.

V and J are TRBV5-1 and TRBJ1-4, with D perhaps matching TRBD1 (6 bases). The CDR3 has 14 amino acids. Deletions cut 0 bases from V and 7 bases from J, with 10 bases between. Germline CDR1 is SGHRS and CDR2 is YFSETQ. CDR3 coding DNA: TGCGCCAGCAGCTTGGGACCACAGGGTGAAAAACTGTTTTTT. It is translated as CASSLGPQGEKLFF.

The chain recombines TRBV20-1 with TRBJ2-4; 10 nucleotides match TRBD2. Germline trimming cut 4 bases from V and 4 bases from J; bases unmatched to any gene: 10. This CDR3 is 16 amino acids long. The germline V gene has CDR1 DFQATT and CDR2 SNEGSKA (reference sequence). This CDR3 is CSAISGIAGGKNIQYF. In DNA, the CDR3 is TGCAGTGCTATATCGGGAATAGCGGGGGGAAAAAACATTCAGTACTTC.

This clonotype was picked up many times. The J gene is TRBJ2-1, the V gene TRBV5-6; TRBD1 might be the D (5 bases). Germline V CDR1 and CDR2: SGHDT, YYEEEE. The CDR3 extends over 11 amino acids. V dropped 2 bases and J dropped 12 bases, with 9 bases sitting between them. The CDR3 region has the DNA TGTGCCAGCAGCTTACAGGCTGGGCAGTTCTTC. It is translated as CASSLQAGQFF.

There are a few counts of this clonotype. This CDR3 reads CASRPQAGGETQYF. The CDR3 nucleotides are TGCGCCAGCAGGCCTCAAGCGGGGGGAGAGACCCAGTACTTC. The chain is built from TRBV5-1 and TRBJ2-5; 9 nucleotides match TRBD2. The CDR3 is 14 amino acids. From germline, CDR1 is SGHRS and CDR2 YFSETQ. V dropped 5 bases and J dropped 4; count of bases not matched to a gene: 6. Together with reference TRBV5-1 and TRBJ2-5, the CDR3 gives the full variable domain: KAGVTQTPRYLIKTRGQQVTLSCSPISGHRSVSWYQQTPGQGLQFLFEYFSETQRNKGNFPGRFSGRQFSNSRSEMNVSTLELGDSALYLCASRPQAGGETQYFGPGTRLLVL.

This clonotype has just a few counts. CDR3 sequence (DNA): TGTGCCAGCAGTGCTCTAGCGGGGGGGCAAGAGACCCAGTACTTC. The encoded protein is CASSALAGGQETQYF. This rearrangement joins TRBV4-2 to TRBJ2-5, with 12 bases aligning to TRBD2. CDR1 and CDR2 from the germline V gene are LGHNA and YNFKEQ. CDR3 length: 15 amino acids. J gave up 2 bases and V 6 bases, and 4 bases lay outside the gene matches.

J is TRBJ1-2 and V is TRBV2; D uncertain. The CDR3 sequence is 16 residues long. Trimming removed 7 bases from V and 7 bases from J, with 25 bases in between. Per germline, CDR1 SNHLY and CDR2 FYNNEI. Here the CDR3 reads CASIREGGGFSGGYTF. The CDR3 region has the DNA TGTGCCAGCATCCGTGAAGGAGGAGGTTTTTCGGGTGGCTACACCTTC.

V usage is TRBV6-2 or TRBV6-3 and J usage is TRBJ2-1, with a weak D call TRBD1 (6 bases). CDR3 size: 13 residues. The germline V gene encodes CDR1 MNHEY and CDR2 SVGEGT. Trimming cost V 8 bases and J 1 base, with 9 bases left between them. The CDR3 DNA is TGTGCCAGCCACCAGGGGTCCTACAATGAGCAGTTCTTC. This sequence encodes CASHQGSYNEQFF.